A single sample gave rise to the 13 T cell receptor beta chains below, sequenced in a study of T cells in Graves' hyperthyroidism and ophthalmopathy. The TCR beta CDR3 regions underwent amplification using RNA transcripts as the source. First-round RT-PCR with HTBI primers amplified the TCR CDR3 region. TCRdb used MiXCR to reprocess the multiplex PCR reads, holding one entry per CDR3 protein. The top ten clones hold around 3.5% of a sample with roughly 640,000 distinct CDR3 sequences, roughly 15% of them seen once. Sequencing was performed on blood. The receptor set was obtained from a middle-aged woman with Graves' ophthalmopathy.

The chain is built from TRBV5-1 and TRBJ1-4; TRBD1 matches 8 bases. The CDR3 is made up of 14 amino acids. CDR1 SGHRS and CDR2 YFSETQ come from the germline V gene. J gave up 10 bases and V 4 bases, and 9 bases lay outside the gene matches. The CDR3 DNA is TGCGCCAGCAGCCCCGGACAGGGTAAAGGAAAACTGTTTTTT. It translates to CASSPGQGKGKLFF.

This clonotype turned up a few times. The V and J genes are TRBV7-6 and TRBJ2-3, with TRBD2 identical over 7 bases. This CDR3 is built from 19 residues. Germline V lookup: CDR1 SGHVS, CDR2 FNYEAQ. J gave up 4 bases and V 5 bases, and 21 bases lay outside the gene matches. The CDR3 DNA reads as TGTGCCAGCAGCCTCGACATACCCGGGGAGGGAGGAGGTGCAGATACGCAGTATTTT. This sequence encodes CASSLDIPGEGGGADTQYF.

This clonotype was seen many times. This chain connects TRBV12-3 or TRBV12-4 to TRBJ1-6, with 7 bases identical to TRBD1. CDR3 length: 14 amino acids. Trimming took 5 bases from V and 7 from J; bases not matched to a gene: 5. Here the CDR3 DNA reads TGTGCCAGCAGTCGGACAGGACAAAATTCACCCCTCCACTTT. Translating gives CASSRTGQNSPLHF.

This clonotype was counted between two and nine times. CDR3 in amino acids: CSASMTGGSGANVLTF. The CDR3 nucleotides are TGCAGTGCTAGTATGACAGGGGGCTCAGGGGCCAACGTCCTGACTTTC. The gene calls are TRBV20-1 and TRBJ2-6; 10 bases map to TRBD1. J was trimmed by 4 bases and V by 3 bases; bases with no gene match: 6. Germline CDR1 is DFQATT and CDR2 is SNEGSKA (reference sequence). This CDR3 is 16 amino acids long.

This clonotype has ten or more counts. The J gene is TRBJ1-1, the V gene TRBV3-1; D unclear. Trimming removed 5 bases at V and 0 bases at J, with 4 bases between. The CDR3 loop spans 12 amino acids. Germline V lookup: CDR1 LGHDT, CDR2 YNNKEL (reference sequence). The chain's CDR3 is CASSGMNTEAFF. The CDR3 DNA sequence: TGTGCCAGCAGCGGAATGAACACTGAAGCTTTCTTT.

In this sample, this clonotype turned up a few times. The chain carries TRBV18 and TRBJ1-6, with D possibly being TRBD1 (6 bases). Germline V gene sequence: CDR1 KGHSH, CDR2 LQKENI. CDR3 length equals 16 residues. Trimming took 5 bases from V and 5 from J, leaving 16 bases between them. The CDR3 DNA is TGTGCCAGCTCAATCAACACCCGGGACAATAATTCACCCCTCCACTTT. Its protein product is CASSINTRDNNSPLHF.

The gene calls are TRBV28 and TRBJ1-2, with 9 bases identical to TRBD1. CDR1 MDHEN and CDR2 SYDVKM come from the germline V gene. With 5 bases clipped from V and 0 bases from J, the junction kept 13 bases outside the gene matches. The CDR3 contains 18 residues. The CDR3 DNA reads TGTGCCAGCAGTACCACTCGGACAGGGGCCGCCTCTAACTATGGCTACACCTTC. Protein: CASSTTRTGAASNYGYTF.

The table lists this clonotype with many counts. This chain joins TRBV30 and TRBJ2-2; weak D call: TRBD1 (6 bases). The germline V and J ends were trimmed by 3 bases and 8 bases, with 13 bases remaining between them. This CDR3 is 13 amino acids long. Germline-derived CDR1 and CDR2 are GTSNPN and SVGIG (reference sequence). In DNA form, the CDR3 reads TGTGCCTGGAGCCCCAGGGGTTTGGGGGAGCTGTTTTTT. Protein sequence: CAWSPRGLGELFF. Full variable domain (outside the CDR3, taken from reference TRBV30 and TRBJ2-2): SQTIHQWPATLVQPVGSPLSLECTVEGTSNPNLYWYRQAAGRGLQLLFYSVGIGQISSEVPQNLSASRPQDRQFILSSKKLLLSDSGFYLCAWSPRGLGELFFGEGSRLTVL.

The genes are TRBV7-9 and TRBJ1-2; 8 bases align to TRBD1. The V and J ends lost 3 bases and 3 bases, in that order; junction bases with no gene match: 6. The CDR3 has 15 amino acids. Germline CDR1 reads SEHNR; CDR2 reads FQNEAQ (reference sequence). The CDR3, as DNA: TGTGCCAGCAGCTTGCCTGTGGGACAGGACTATGGCTACACCTTC. Its translation is CASSLPVGQDYGYTF.

The chain uses TRBV18 and TRBJ1-1; D is undetermined. This CDR3 has 13 residues. V lost 8 bases and J lost 5, with 15 bases in between. Germline CDR1 and CDR2: KGHSH and LQKENI. The CDR3 sequence is CASSYARLTEAFF. CDR3 DNA: TGTGCCAGCAGTTACGCGCGGTTGACTGAAGCTTTCTTT.

The chain carries TRBV6-1 and TRBJ2-7, with TRBD1 matching 9 bases. V lost 5 bases and J lost 6; bases outside the gene matches: 5. The CDR3 totals 13 residues. Germline V gene data show CDR1 as MNHNS and CDR2 as SASEGT. The CDR3 region has the DNA TGTGCCAGCAGTAGGGACAGGGTATCCGAGCAGTACTTC. This codes for CASSRDRVSEQYF.

This clonotype was counted only a few times. The rearrangement joins TRBV9 to TRBJ1-2, with no clear D. CDR3 length equals 14 residues. V was pared by 7 bases and J by 6 bases, with 19 bases between. The germline V gene has CDR1 SGDLS and CDR2 YYNGEE. CDR3 DNA: TGTGCCAGCTCCCGACCCGGGTCCACGGATGGCTACACCTTC. Translated: CASSRPGSTDGYTF.

This clonotype was counted between two and nine times. The chain joins TRBV12-3 or TRBV12-4 to TRBJ1-2; D unclear. This CDR3 is 13 amino acids long. Trimming left V 2 bases short and J 4 bases short, with 8 bases between. The CDR3 sequence: CASSLMNLYGYTF. The CDR3 DNA reads TGTGCCAGCAGTTTAATGAATCTCTATGGCTACACCTTC.